This T cell receptor (beta chain) was documented in a study of blood T cell repertoires in COVID-19. Whole-study context: T cells, B-cell-depleted T cells, or PBMCs supplied cDNA or gDNA.

As handled by the study authors: It was from reference gene primer amplification that nucleated cell counts were estimated. Produced via immunoSEQ multiplex PCR; TCRdb's table is partial and in-frame only. The D gene and trimming were derived from the DNA, and the V and J assignments and clone size from that table. The sample yields roughly 250,000 clones, over 65% seen once. Germline trimming cut 7 bases from V and 1 base from J; bases unmatched to any gene: 4. Germline CDR1 and CDR2: MNHEY and SVGAGI. CDR3 length equals 15 residues. This sequence joins TRBV6-5 and TRBJ2-6; TRBD2 matches 7 bases. The origin of this receptor is a woman of 80 years or more with acute or convalescent COVID-19. The sequencing sample was made of peripheral blood. The CDR3 DNA follows: TGTGCCAGCACGTCGGGAGGTTCTGGGGCCAACGTCCTGACTTTC. It translates to CASTSGGSGANVLTF.